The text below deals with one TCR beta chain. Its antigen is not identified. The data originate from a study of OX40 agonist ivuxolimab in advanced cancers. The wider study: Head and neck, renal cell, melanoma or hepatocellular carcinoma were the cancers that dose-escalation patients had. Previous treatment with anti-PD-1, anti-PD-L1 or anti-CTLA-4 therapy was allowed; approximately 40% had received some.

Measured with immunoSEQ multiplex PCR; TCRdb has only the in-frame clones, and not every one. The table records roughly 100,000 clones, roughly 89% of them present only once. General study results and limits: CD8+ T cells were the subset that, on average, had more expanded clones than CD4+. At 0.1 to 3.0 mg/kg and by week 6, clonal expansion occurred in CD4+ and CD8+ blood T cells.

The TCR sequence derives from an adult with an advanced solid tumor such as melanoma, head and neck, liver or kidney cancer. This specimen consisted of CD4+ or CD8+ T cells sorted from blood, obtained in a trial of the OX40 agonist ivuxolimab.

The CDR3 DNA follows: TGTGCCAGCAGCCCTCCCGGCGGAAGAAATCAGCCCCAGCATTTT. Translating gives CASSPPGGRNQPQHF. This sequence joins TRBV7-2 and TRBJ1-5; D not resolved. The V gene's germline CDR1 is SGHTA and CDR2 FQGNSA. The CDR3 contains 15 residues. Trimming stripped 5 bases from V and 4 bases from J, with 15 bases between.